This is a list of T cell receptor beta chains from one sample in a study of blood T cell repertoires in COVID-19. Sequencing used immunoSEQ multiplex PCR; TCRdb keeps in-frame clones, though not all of them. The sample includes under 30,000 clones, around 95% of them seen just once. Input material: peripheral blood. These receptors originate from a human donor with active COVID-19. The donor label of this sample is uncertain. The CDR3 runs from the conserved cysteine through the conserved F or W. Each record gives: V gene, clone size, D gene, J gene, CDR3 protein, CDR3 DNA. D genes are given only for firm matches. Some rows mark clone size as missing; the rest say once, few, many or name a class of expanded clone.

TRBV12-3/TRBV12-4	-	-	TRBJ2-3	CASSTTTDTQYF	TGTGCCAGCAGTACTACAACAGATACGCAGTATTTT
TRBV3-1/TRBV3-2	-	-	TRBJ1-3	CASSQGGGGNTIYF	TGTGCCAGCAGCCAAGGGGGAGGTGGAAACACCATATATTTT
TRBV23-1	-	TRBD1	TRBJ2-7	CASSQSTTGGVAYEQYF	TGCGCCAGCAGTCAATCAACGACAGGGGGAGTAGCCTACGAGCAGTACTTC
TRBV19	once	TRBD1	TRBJ2-7	CASRRGTAPYEQYF	TGTGCCAGTAGGAGGGGGACAGCACCCTACGAGCAGTACTTC
TRBV4-3	-	TRBD2	TRBJ2-5	CASSKWLAGATYQETQYF	TGCGCCAGCAGCAAGTGGTTAGCGGGGGCTACGTACCAAGAGACCCAGTACTTC
TRBV24-1	-	TRBD1	TRBJ2-5	CATSEPGGAETQYF	TGTGCCACCAGTGAGCCAGGGGGCGCGGAGACCCAGTACTTC
TRBV4-3	-	TRBD2	TRBJ2-5	CASSQDWSSGGARETQYF	TGCGCCAGCAGCCAAGATTGGAGTAGCGGGGGGGCCCGGGAGACCCAGTACTTC
TRBV3-1/TRBV3-2	-	-	TRBJ1-1	CASSQDRFRLKLMNTEAFF	TGTGCCAGCAGCCAAGATAGGTTCCGACTAAAGCTCATGAACACTGAAGCTTTCTTT
TRBV4-1	-	-	TRBJ1-4	CASSQEGGQLTNEKLFF	TGCGCCAGCAGCCAAGAGGGCGGACAGCTAACTAATGAAAAACTGTTTTTT
TRBV24-1	-	-	TRBJ2-1	CATSDPQGQAYNEQFF	TGTGCCACCAGTGACCCCCAGGGACAAGCCTACAATGAGCAGTTCTTC
TRBV5-1	-	-	TRBJ1-1	CASSPRGGSTEAFF	TGCGCCAGCAGCCCTCGGGGGGGATCCACTGAAGCTTTCTTT
TRBV25-1	-	-	TRBJ2-4	CASSESRGESPLNIQYF	TGTGCCAGCAGTGAATCACGGGGTGAAAGCCCGCTAAACATTCAGTACTTC
TRBV7-2	-	-	TRBJ1-5	CASSRDSHSNQPQHF	TGTGCCAGCAGCCGTGACAGTCATAGCAATCAGCCCCAGCATTTT
TRBV24-1	-	TRBD1	TRBJ2-2	CATRGWRQGSNTGELFF	TGTGCCACACGTGGGTGGAGACAGGGTTCCAACACCGGGGAGCTGTTTTTT
TRBV7-7	-	TRBD2	TRBJ2-3	CASSPGLAADTQYF	TGTGCCAGCAGCCCGGGACTAGCGGCAGATACGCAGTATTTT
TRBV18	-	-	TRBJ1-1	CASSPSGKNTEAFF	TGTGCCAGCTCACCAAGCGGGAAGAACACTGAAGCTTTCTTT
TRBV10-1	-	-	TRBJ1-5	CASSESPGLQPQHF	TGCGCCAGCAGTGAGTCCCCAGGGCTTCAGCCCCAGCATTTT
TRBV5-1	-	TRBD1	TRBJ1-1	CASSSLTGRDTEAFF	TGCGCCAGCAGTTCGTTGACAGGGCGGGACACTGAAGCTTTCTTT
TRBV3-1/TRBV3-2	-	-	TRBJ1-6	CASSQDRGKSPLHF	TGTGCCAGCAGCCAAGACAGGGGTAAATCACCCCTCCACTTT
TRBV28	-	-	TRBJ2-1	CASSLLGGSRYNEQFF	TGTGCCAGCAGTTTATTGGGCGGGTCCCGTTACAATGAGCAGTTCTTC
TRBV5-1	-	TRBD1	TRBJ2-3	CASQDRGQTDTQYF	TGCGCCAGCCAGGACAGGGGGCAGACAGATACGCAGTATTTT
TRBV29-1	once	-	TRBJ1-1	CSVEAEEATEAFF	TGCAGCGTTGAGGCGGAGGAAGCGACTGAAGCTTTCTTT
TRBV20-1	-	TRBD2	TRBJ2-3	CSASSRMAGVGTDTQYF	TGCAGTGCTAGTAGCAGGATGGCGGGAGTCGGGACAGATACGCAGTATTTT
TRBV27	-	-	TRBJ2-7	CASSPQDSIHEQYF	TGTGCCAGCAGCCCGCAGGACAGTATCCACGAGCAGTACTTC
TRBV7-9	once	-	TRBJ2-5	CASSPTGSQETQYF	TGTGCCAGCAGTCCCACAGGGTCCCAAGAGACCCAGTACTTC
TRBV4-1	-	TRBD1	TRBJ1-2	CASSQPSRDRVGYTF	TGCGCCAGCAGCCAACCGTCCCGGGACAGGGTTGGCTACACCTTC
TRBV5-5	-	-	TRBJ1-5	CASSPTGISNQPQHF	TGTGCCAGCAGCCCCACGGGGATTAGCAATCAGCCCCAGCATTTT
TRBV9	-	TRBD2	TRBJ2-7	CASSRGLAGDALDYEQYF	TGTGCCAGCAGCCGGGGACTAGCGGGAGATGCCTTGGACTACGAGCAGTACTTC
TRBV3-1/TRBV3-2	-	-	TRBJ2-5	CASSPPSRGILKETQYF	TGTGCCAGCAGCCCACCTTCTAGAGGTATTTTAAAAGAGACCCAGTACTTC
TRBV7-9	-	-	TRBJ1-5	CASAISGGNQPQHF	TGTGCCAGCGCGATTTCAGGGGGCAATCAGCCCCAGCATTTT
TRBV5-6	-	TRBD1	TRBJ1-5	CASSLQGSPGPQHF	TGTGCCAGCAGCTTACAGGGGTCTCCAGGGCCCCAGCATTTT
TRBV2	-	TRBD1	TRBJ1-5	CASLGDRGNQPQHF	TGTGCCAGCTTGGGGGACAGGGGAAATCAGCCCCAGCATTTT
TRBV5-6	-	-	TRBJ1-2	CASSLRIGDYGYTF	TGTGCCAGCAGCTTGAGAATAGGGGACTATGGCTACACCTTC
TRBV6-2/TRBV6-3	-	-	TRBJ2-1	CASSYRLNNEQFF	TGTGCCAGCAGTTACCGGTTAAACAATGAGCAGTTCTTC
TRBV10-3	-	TRBD1	TRBJ2-7	CAISTRGLGEQYF	TGTGCCATCAGTACCAGGGGGCTGGGGGAGCAGTACTTC
TRBV4-1	-	-	TRBJ1-1	CASSQEGQLNTEAFF	TGCGCCAGCAGCCAAGAAGGACAGCTCAACACTGAAGCTTTCTTT
TRBV19	-	TRBD2	TRBJ2-7	CASSLTTSPGGEQYF	TGTGCCAGTAGTTTGACGACCTCACCGGGGGGCGAGCAGTACTTC
TRBV3-1/TRBV3-2	-	-	TRBJ2-7	CASSQDLTGSYEQYF	TGTGCCAGCAGCCAAGATCTTACAGGCTCCTACGAGCAGTACTTC
TRBV25-1	-	TRBD1	TRBJ2-3	CASSRIGQGRGGMQYF	TGTGCCAGCAGTCGAATCGGACAGGGAAGAGGCGGGATGCAGTATTTT
TRBV19	-	-	TRBJ1-3	CASFGDTIYF	TGTGCCAGTTTTGGAGACACCATATATTTT
TRBV5-4	-	TRBD2	TRBJ2-5	CASSLAGGETQYF	TGTGCCAGCAGCTTGGCGGGGGGGGAGACCCAGTACTTC
TRBV5-4	-	TRBD2	TRBJ2-3	CASSLAVGLAGGTDTQYF	TGTGCCAGCAGCTTGGCCGTCGGACTAGCGGGAGGGACAGATACGCAGTATTTT
TRBV27	-	TRBD1	TRBJ2-5	CASSPTGVTGETQYF	TGTGCCAGCAGTCCAACAGGGGTCACAGGGGAGACCCAGTACTTC
TRBV10-3	-	-	TRBJ1-5	CAIGREPNQPQHF	TGTGCCATCGGCAGGGAACCAAATCAGCCCCAGCATTTT
TRBV5-1	-	TRBD1	TRBJ2-3	CASSKEGQGVADTQYF	TGCGCCAGCAGCAAGGAGGGACAGGGCGTCGCAGATACGCAGTATTTT
TRBV7-9	-	TRBD2	TRBJ2-1	CASSLREGNEQFF	TGTGCCAGCAGCTTACGGGAGGGGAATGAGCAGTTCTTC
TRBV19	-	TRBD2	TRBJ2-2	CASNGGMNTGELFF	TGTGCCAGTAACGGGGGGATGAACACCGGGGAGCTGTTTTTT